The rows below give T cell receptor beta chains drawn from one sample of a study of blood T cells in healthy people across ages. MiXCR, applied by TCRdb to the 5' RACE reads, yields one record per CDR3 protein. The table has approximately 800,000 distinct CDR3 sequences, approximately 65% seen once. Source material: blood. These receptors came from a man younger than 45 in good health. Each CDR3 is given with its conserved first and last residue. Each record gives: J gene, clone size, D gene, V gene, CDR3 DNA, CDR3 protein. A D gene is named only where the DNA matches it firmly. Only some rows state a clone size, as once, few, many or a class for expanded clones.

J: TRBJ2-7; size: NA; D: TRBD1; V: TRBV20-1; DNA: TGCAGTGCTAGATCTTTGACAGGGGGCTCCTACAATGAGCAGTACTTC; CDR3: CSARSLTGGSYNEQYF
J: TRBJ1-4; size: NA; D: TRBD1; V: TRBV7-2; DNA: TGTGCCAGTAGCAGTAACAGGGGATGGGAAAAACTGTTTTTT; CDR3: CASSSNRGWEKLFF
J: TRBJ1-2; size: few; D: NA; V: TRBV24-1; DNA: TGTGCCACCAGTGATTGGGGAACGAGCTATGGCTACACCTTC; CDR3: CATSDWGTSYGYTF
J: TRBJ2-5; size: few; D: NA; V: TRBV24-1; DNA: TGTGCCACCAGTGACCCCGGGACTCTACTCGGCGGGACCCAGTACTTC; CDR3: CATSDPGTLLGGTQYF
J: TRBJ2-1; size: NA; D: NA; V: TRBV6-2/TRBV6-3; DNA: TGTGCCAGCAGTTTTCGACGGAATGAGCAGTTCTTC; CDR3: CASSFRRNEQFF
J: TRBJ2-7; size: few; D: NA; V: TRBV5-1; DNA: TGCGCCAGCAGCTTGGACTCTGCCTACGAGCAGTACTTC; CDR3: CASSLDSAYEQYF
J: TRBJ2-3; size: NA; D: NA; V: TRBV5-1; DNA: TGCGCCAGCAGCTTGGCAGGATCGAGCGGGGATACGCAGTATTTT; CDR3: CASSLAGSSGDTQYF
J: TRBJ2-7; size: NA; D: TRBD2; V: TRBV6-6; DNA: TGTGCCAGCAGTTACTCGCAGCGGGGAGTGTACAATGAGCAGTACTTC; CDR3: CASSYSQRGVYNEQYF
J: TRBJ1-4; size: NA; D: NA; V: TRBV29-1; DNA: TGCAGCGTTGAGGAGGTTGCAACTAATGAAGAACTGTTTTTT; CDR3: CSVEEVATNEELFF
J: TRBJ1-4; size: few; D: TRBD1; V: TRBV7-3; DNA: TGTGCCAGCAGCTCGGAACCCAAGGGGGCGTTAATTAATGAAAAACTGTTTTTT; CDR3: CASSSEPKGALINEKLFF
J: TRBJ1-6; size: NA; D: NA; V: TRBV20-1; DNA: TGCAGTGCTAGAGATTCCCCGCGGGGGCGGATTTCACCCCTCCACTTT; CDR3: CSARDSPRGRISPLHF
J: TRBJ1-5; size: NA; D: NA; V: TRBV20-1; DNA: TGCAGTGCTTGGGGGGGCCCCGGCAATCAGCCCCAGCATTTT; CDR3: CSAWGGPGNQPQHF
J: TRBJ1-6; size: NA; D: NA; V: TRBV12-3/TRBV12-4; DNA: TGTGCCAGCAGTTCACAGAATTCACCCCTCCACTTT; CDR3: CASSSQNSPLHF
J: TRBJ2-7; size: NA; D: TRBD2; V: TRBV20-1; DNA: TGCAGTGCTATTAGCGGGGGGACATCCTTCTCCTACGAGCAGTACTTC; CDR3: CSAISGGTSFSYEQYF
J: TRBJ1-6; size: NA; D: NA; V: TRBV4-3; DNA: TGCGCCAGCAGCCAAGGATCTACCGACAGGAATTCACCCCTCCACTTT; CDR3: CASSQGSTDRNSPLHF
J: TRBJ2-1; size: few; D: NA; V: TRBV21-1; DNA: TGTGCCAGCAGCTCGGGGAGGCTAGCGAAGGAGAATGAGCAGTTCTTC; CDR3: CASSSGRLAKENEQFF
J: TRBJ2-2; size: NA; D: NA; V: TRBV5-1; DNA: TGCGCCAGCAGTCAGAAGACCGGGGAGCTGTTTTTT; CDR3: CASSQKTGELFF
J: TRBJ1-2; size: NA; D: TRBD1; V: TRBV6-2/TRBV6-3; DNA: TGTGCCAGCCGCCCCCAGGGGGCAATTGATGGCTACACCTTC; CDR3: CASRPQGAIDGYTF
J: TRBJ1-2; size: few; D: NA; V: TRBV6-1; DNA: TGTGCCAGCATGGCACAGGGCTATGGCTACACCTTC; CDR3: CASMAQGYGYTF
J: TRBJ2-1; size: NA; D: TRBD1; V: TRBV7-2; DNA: TGTGCCAGCAGCCTGGGACAGGGGGCGATTTACAATGAGCAGTTCTTC; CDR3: CASSLGQGAIYNEQFF
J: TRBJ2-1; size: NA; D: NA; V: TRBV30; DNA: TGTGCCTGGACCGTCGAGCCCTACAATGAGCAGTTCTTC; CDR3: CAWTVEPYNEQFF
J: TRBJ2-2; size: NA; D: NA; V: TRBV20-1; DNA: TGCAGTGCCAAACATGGGGATACCGGGGAGCTGTTTTTT; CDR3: CSAKHGDTGELFF
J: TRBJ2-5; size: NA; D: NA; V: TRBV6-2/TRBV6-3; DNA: TGTGCCAGCAGCTCCCGAGGGTACCAAGGGACCCAGTACTTC; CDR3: CASSSRGYQGTQYF
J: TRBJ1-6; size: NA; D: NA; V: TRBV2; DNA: TGTGCCAGCAGTGAAGGGAGTACACGCTCTTATTCACCCCTCCACTTT; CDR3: CASSEGSTRSYSPLHF
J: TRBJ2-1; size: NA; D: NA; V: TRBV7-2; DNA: TGTGCCAGCAGCTTAGAATTTCCAATGCAGTTCTTC; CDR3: CASSLEFPMQFF
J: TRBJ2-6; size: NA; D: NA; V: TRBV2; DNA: TGTGCCAGCACTACAGGACATGGCTCTGGGGCCAACGTCCTGACTTTC; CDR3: CASTTGHGSGANVLTF
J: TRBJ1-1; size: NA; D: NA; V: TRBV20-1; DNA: TGCAGTGCTAGAGGAGTTACGAACACTGAAGCTTTCTTT; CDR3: CSARGVTNTEAFF
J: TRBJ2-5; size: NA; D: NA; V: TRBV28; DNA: TGTGCCAGCAGAGCCTCACCTCAAGAGACCCAGTACTTC; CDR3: CASRASPQETQYF
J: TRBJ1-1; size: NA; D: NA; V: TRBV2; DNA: TGTGCCAGCAGTAAGACGGCCCCGAACACTGAAGCTTTCTTT; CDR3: CASSKTAPNTEAFF
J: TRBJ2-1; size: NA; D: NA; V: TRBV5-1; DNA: TGCGCCAGCAGCTTGGGCCAGGGGTGGGATGAGCAGTTCTTC; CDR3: CASSLGQGWDEQFF
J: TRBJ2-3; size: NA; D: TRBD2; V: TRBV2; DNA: TGTGCCAGCAGTACACCGGGACTAGCTGTAGATACGCAGTATTTT; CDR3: CASSTPGLAVDTQYF
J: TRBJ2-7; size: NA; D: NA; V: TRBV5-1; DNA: TGCGCCAGCATAGGCACCGGCTCCTACGAGCAGTACTTC; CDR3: CASIGTGSYEQYF
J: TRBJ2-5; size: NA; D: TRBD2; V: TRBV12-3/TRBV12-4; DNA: TGTGCCAGCAGTTTTAGCGGGGGGGGTGAAGAGACCCAGTACTTC; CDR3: CASSFSGGGEETQYF
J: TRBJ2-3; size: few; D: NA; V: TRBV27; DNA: TGTGCCAGCAGCGACCCGGGACCGAGCACAGATACGCAGTATTTT; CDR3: CASSDPGPSTDTQYF
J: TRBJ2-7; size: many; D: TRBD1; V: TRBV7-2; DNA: TGTGCCAGCAGCTTAGATTGGGACAGGCACTACGAGCAGTACTTC; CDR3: CASSLDWDRHYEQYF
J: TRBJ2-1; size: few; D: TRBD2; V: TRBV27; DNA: TGTGCCAGTCACCCTAGCGGGAGCTCCTACAATGAGCAGTTCTTC; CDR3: CASHPSGSSYNEQFF
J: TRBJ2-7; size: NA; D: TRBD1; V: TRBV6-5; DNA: TGTGCCAGCAGCTGGGACAGGGACTCCTACGAGCAGTACTTC; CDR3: CASSWDRDSYEQYF
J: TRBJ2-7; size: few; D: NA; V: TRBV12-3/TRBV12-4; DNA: TGTGCCAGCAGTTTGAAAGGGAAAGAGGGCTACGAGCAGTACTTC; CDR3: CASSLKGKEGYEQYF
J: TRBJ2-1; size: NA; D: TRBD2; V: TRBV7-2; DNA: TGTGCCAGCAGCTTCGGCGGGGGCAATGAGCAGTTCTTC; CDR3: CASSFGGGNEQFF
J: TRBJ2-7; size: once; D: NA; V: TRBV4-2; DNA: TGTGCCAGCAGCCAAAACAAGGGAGAAAGCTCCTACGAGCAGTACTTC; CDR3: CASSQNKGESSYEQYF
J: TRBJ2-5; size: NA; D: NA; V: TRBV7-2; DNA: TGTGCCAGCAGGCTCCTCGATGGGGGGAGAGAGACCCAGTACTTC; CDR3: CASRLLDGGRETQYF
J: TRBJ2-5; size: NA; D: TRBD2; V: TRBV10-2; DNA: TGCGCCAGCGGGGATAGCGGGGGGGCGGAAGAGCAGTACTTC; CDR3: CASGDSGGAEEQYF
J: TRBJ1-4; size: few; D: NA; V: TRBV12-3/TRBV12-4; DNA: TGTGCCAGCAGCCACCGGCCCTGGGAAAAACTGTTTTTT; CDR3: CASSHRPWEKLFF
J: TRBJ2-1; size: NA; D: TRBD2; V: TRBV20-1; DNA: TGCAGTGCTAGCGTGGCGGGGGGGCTGCGCTCCTACAATGAGCAGTTCTTC; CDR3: CSASVAGGLRSYNEQFF
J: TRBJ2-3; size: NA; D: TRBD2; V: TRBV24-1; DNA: TGTGCCACCAGGGGAGGGAGCACAGATACGCAGTATTTT; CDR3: CATRGGSTDTQYF
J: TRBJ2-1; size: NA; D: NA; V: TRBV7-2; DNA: TGTGCCAGCAGCTGGGGCAGGGTAGGCAATGAGCAGTTCTTC; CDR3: CASSWGRVGNEQFF
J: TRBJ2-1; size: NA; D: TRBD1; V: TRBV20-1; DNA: TGCAGTGCTAGAGATCCCCGGGGACAGGGATGGATGTCCTCCTACAATGAGCAGTTCTTC; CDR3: CSARDPRGQGWMSSYNEQFF
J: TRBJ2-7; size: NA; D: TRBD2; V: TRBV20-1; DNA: TGCAGTGCCAGCTTAGCGGGGAGCTCCTACAAGCAGTACTTC; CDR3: CSASLAGSSYKQYF
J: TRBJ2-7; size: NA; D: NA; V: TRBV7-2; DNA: TGTGCCAGCAGCTTAGGGCAGGTCCTTTACTACGAGCAGTACTTC; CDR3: CASSLGQVLYYEQYF
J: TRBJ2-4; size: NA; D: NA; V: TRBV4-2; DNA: TGTGCCAGCAGCCAATACCCCCTAGCCAAGAACATTCAGTACTTC; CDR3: CASSQYPLAKNIQYF
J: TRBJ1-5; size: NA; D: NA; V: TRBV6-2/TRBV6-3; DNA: TGTGCCAGCAGGCCCCAGGGGTTGGGCAATCAGCCCCAGCATTTT; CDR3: CASRPQGLGNQPQHF
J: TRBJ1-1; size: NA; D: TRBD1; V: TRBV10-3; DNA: TGTGCCAGCGGGACAGAGGAGAACACTGAAGCTTTCTTT; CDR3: CASGTEENTEAFF
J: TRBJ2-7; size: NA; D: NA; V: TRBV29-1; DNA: TGCAGTGGCCGAGGCCGCTCCTACAATGAGCAGTACTTC; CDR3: CSGRGRSYNEQYF
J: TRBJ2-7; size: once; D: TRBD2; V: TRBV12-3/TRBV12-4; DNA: TGTGCCAGCCGGGGGCGGGGGGCAGGGAAGAAGTACTTC; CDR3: CASRGRGAGKKYF
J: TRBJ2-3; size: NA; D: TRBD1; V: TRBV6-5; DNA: TGTGCCAGCAGGAATCAGGGGGCGAGGACAGGTACGCAGTATTTT; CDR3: CASRNQGARTGTQYF
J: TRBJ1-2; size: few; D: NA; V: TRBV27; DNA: TGTGCCAGCAGTGGGGGGGTCGGTAACTATGGCTACACCTTC; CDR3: CASSGGVGNYGYTF
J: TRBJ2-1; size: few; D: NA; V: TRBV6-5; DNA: TGTGCCAGCAGTTACCTGGGGGATGAGCAGTTCTTC; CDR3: CASSYLGDEQFF